Below are 30 T cell receptor beta chains sequenced from a single sample in a study of T cell responses to AZD1222 COVID-19 vaccine. Profiled with immunoSEQ multiplex PCR; TCRdb holds only in-frame clones, not every one. This table holds 200,000 to 250,000 clones, about 94% found once. Source: peripheral blood, taken 28 days after the second dose of the MenACWY control vaccine. These receptors all stem from an adult who received the MenACWY meningococcal vaccine as a control.

This chain uses TRBV15 with TRBJ1-5, with D unclear. V was pared by 2 bases and J by 5 bases, with 4 bases between. CDR1 is LNHNV and CDR2 is YYDKDF in the germline V gene (reference sequence). The CDR3 is 12 amino acids. CDR3 sequence reads: CATSRSDQPQHF. For the CDR3, the DNA is TGTGCCACCAGCAGAAGCGATCAGCCCCAGCATTTT.

This rearrangement joins TRBV18 to TRBJ2-7; D might be TRBD1 or TRBD2, each matching 5 bases. The CDR3 extends over 15 amino acids. The ends were cut back, 2 bases at V and 2 bases at J, with 13 bases in the middle. Per the germline V gene, CDR1 is KGHSH and CDR2 is LQKENI. The CDR3 here is CASSPVAGRTYEQYF. The CDR3, as DNA: TGTGCCAGCTCACCAGTGGCAGGGAGAACCTACGAGCAGTACTTC.

The chain uses TRBV4-1 and TRBJ2-5, with D possibly TRBD2 on 5 matching bases. This CDR3 spans 14 amino acids. Germline V lookup: CDR1 MGHRA, CDR2 YSYEKL. V shed 4 bases and J shed 3 bases, with 12 bases lying between them. The CDR3 protein is CASSPPWREETQYF. Here the CDR3 DNA reads TGCGCCAGCAGCCCGCCTTGGCGGGAAGAGACCCAGTACTTC.

This chain's CDR3 is CATSESGKGQGDQPQHF. CDR3 nucleotides: TGTGCCACCAGTGAAAGTGGTAAGGGACAGGGCGATCAGCCCCAGCATTTT. The chain links TRBV24-1 to TRBJ1-5; 9 nucleotides align to TRBD1. J gave up 5 bases and V 4 bases, and 11 bases lay outside the gene matches. This CDR3 is 17 amino acids long. The germline V gene encodes CDR1 KGHDR and CDR2 SFDVKD.

The chain uses TRBV7-3 and TRBJ1-4, with 9 bases matching TRBD1. Germline assignment: CDR1 SGHTA and CDR2 FQGTGA. V lost 3 bases to trimming and J lost 7 bases; unmatched junction nucleotides: 6. The CDR3 loop spans 15 amino acids. The CDR3, as DNA: TGTGCCAGCAGCTTGACGGGACAGGGTTTTGAAAAACTGTTTTTT. It is translated as CASSLTGQGFEKLFF.

The chain carries TRBV24-1 and TRBJ2-1; 11 bases agree with TRBD2. This CDR3 contains 13 residues. Germline loops: CDR1 KGHDR, CDR2 SFDVKD. With V trimmed by 9 bases and J by 6 bases, 3 bases remained unmatched. The CDR3 nucleotides read TGTGCCACCGGGACTAGCGGACGCAATGAGCAGTTCTTC. It encodes CATGTSGRNEQFF.

The chain joins TRBV7-9 to TRBJ2-2; 15 bases agree with TRBD2. The CDR3 extends over 15 amino acids. The germline gives CDR1 SEHNR, CDR2 FQNEAQ (reference sequence). The J segment lost 6 bases and the V segment lost 5 bases, leaving 1 base of the junction unmatched. The CDR3 DNA is TGTGCCAGCAGCCGGACTAGCGGGAGGGCCGGGGAGCTGTTTTTT. This encodes CASSRTSGRAGELFF.

The chain combines TRBV4-3 with TRBJ2-1, with a tentative D call TRBD1 (5 bases). Trimming removed 0 bases at V and 4 bases at J, with 25 bases between. CDR1 and CDR2 from the germline V gene are LGHNA and YSLEER. The CDR3 is made up of 20 amino acids. CDR3 sequence (DNA): TGCGCCAGCAGCCAAGATCACAGGTCGAAGATTATAAGGGGTTACAATGAGCAGTTCTTC. Amino acid sequence: CASSQDHRSKIIRGYNEQFF.

The J gene is TRBJ2-7, the V gene TRBV28; 12 positions agree with TRBD1. There are 20 residues in the CDR3. Trimming cost V 3 bases and J 0 bases; bases outside gene matches: 15. In germline, CDR1 is MDHEN, CDR2 SYDVKM. CDR3 protein: CASSLTLGQGALNSSYEQYF. Here the CDR3 DNA reads TGTGCCAGCAGTTTGACCCTGGGACAGGGGGCGCTAAACAGCTCCTACGAGCAGTACTTC.

V gene TRBV5-8 combines with J gene TRBJ2-3; 8 bases map to TRBD2. The trim removed 2 bases at V and 2 bases at J, leaving 4 bases unmatched. The CDR3 consists of 15 residues. Germline CDR1 SGHTS, CDR2 YDEGEE. The CDR3, as DNA: TGTGCCAGCAGCTTTGAGCGGGGGACCACAGATACGCAGTATTTT. It is translated as CASSFERGTTDTQYF. The complete variable domain, with remaining parts taken from reference TRBV5-8 and TRBJ2-3, reads EAGVTQSPTHLIKTRGQQATLRCSPISGHTSVYWYQQALGLGLQFLLWYDEGEERNRGNFPPRFSGRQFPNYSSELNVNALELEDSALYLCASSFERGTTDTQYFGPGTRLTVL.

The J gene is TRBJ1-3, the V gene TRBV11-2; unclear D gene. V lost 4 bases to trimming and J lost 0 bases, with 16 bases between them. Germline CDR1 reads SGHAT; CDR2 reads FQNNGV. This CDR3 region has 17 residues. CDR3 protein: CASSSGGSANSGNTIYF. In nucleotides, the CDR3 is TGTGCCAGCAGCTCCGGAGGTTCCGCAAACTCTGGAAACACCATATATTTT.

The count of this clone is one. The rearrangement uses TRBV18 and TRBJ2-1; 7 positions match TRBD1. CDR3 length: 14 residues. The V segment lost 3 bases and the J segment 5 bases; nucleotides outside the gene matches: 4. The germline V gene encodes CDR1 KGHSH and CDR2 LQKENI. Here the CDR3 DNA reads TGTGCCAGCTCACCGATTGGGACAGACAATGAGCAGTTCTTC. Translating gives CASSPIGTDNEQFF. Full variable domain (remainder filled in from reference TRBV18 and TRBJ2-1): NAGVMQNPRHLVRRRGQEARLRCSPMKGHSHVYWYRQLPEEGLKFMVYLQKENIIDESGMPKERFSAEFPKEGPSILRIQQVVRGDSAAYFCASSPIGTDNEQFFGPGTRLTVL.

The chain uses TRBV4-3 and TRBJ1-2, with a weak D call TRBD1 (5 bases). Trimming removed 1 base from V and 8 bases from J, with 11 bases in between. Germline values: CDR1 LGHNA, CDR2 YSLEER. This CDR3 region has 13 residues. CDR3 sequence: CASSQGDWTGYTF. The CDR3, as DNA: TGCGCCAGCAGCCAAGGAGACTGGACAGGCTACACCTTC.

The rearrangement links TRBV18 to TRBJ2-4, with D possibly TRBD2 on 6 matching bases. V was clipped by 6 bases and J by 6 bases, with 18 bases between them. The CDR3 sequence is 15 residues long. Germline values: CDR1 KGHSH, CDR2 LQKENI. CDR3 region: CASSPRDLAVNIQYF. The CDR3 DNA sequence: TGTGCCAGCTCCCCGCGGGATTTAGCGGTAAACATTCAGTACTTC.

Comments on this clone: Relative to the germline gene, one junction end is altered; a read error may explain this. The chain links TRBV6-5 to TRBJ2-1; 8 nucleotides match TRBD2. The CDR3 is 15 amino acids. Germline values: CDR1 MNHEY, CDR2 SVGAGI. CDR3 DNA: TGCCCTGATAAAAAGCCGGGACTAGTATACAATGAGCAGTTCTTC. It encodes CPDKKPGLVYNEQFF.

V gene TRBV29-1 combines with J gene TRBJ1-2; D perhaps matches TRBD1 (5 bases). The CDR3 is made up of 12 amino acids. V was trimmed by 7 bases and J by 7 bases, leaving 16 bases between them. Germline loops: CDR1 SQVTM, CDR2 ANQGSEA. CDR3 protein: CSGFIGAVGYTF. In DNA form, the CDR3 reads TGCAGCGGCTTTATTGGGGCCGTTGGCTACACCTTC.

This chain connects TRBV19 to TRBJ2-7, with TRBD1 matching 11 bases. The germline V gene has CDR1 LNHDA and CDR2 SQIVND (reference sequence). This CDR3 region has 15 residues. V shed 2 bases, J shed 5 bases, and the junction held 5 bases outside the gene matches. Written as DNA, the CDR3 is TGTGCCAGTAGTATATCAAGGGACAGGGGGAACGAGCAGTACTTC. Translated: CASSISRDRGNEQYF.

This clone was counted once. This chain uses TRBV28 with TRBJ1-1, with D maybe TRBD1 (5 bases). V lost 7 bases, J lost 1 base, and 16 bases lay in between. Germline CDR1 and CDR2: MDHEN and SYDVKM. The CDR3 is made up of 15 amino acids. This chain's CDR3 is CASIRGASGNTEAFF. CDR3 in DNA: TGTGCCAGCATTCGAGGGGCGTCGGGGAACACTGAAGCTTTCTTT.

The chain links TRBV11-2 to TRBJ2-3, with D perhaps TRBD2 (6 bases). This CDR3 has 14 residues. CDR1 is SGHAT and CDR2 is FQNNGV in the germline V gene. Trimming took off 2 bases at V and 6 bases at J, with 12 bases between the two ends. The CDR3 region is CASSLILASDTQYF. Here the CDR3 DNA reads TGTGCCAGCAGCTTAATACTAGCATCGGATACGCAGTATTTT.

CDR3 region: CASRTSGPLSYEQYF. DNA of the CDR3: TGTGCCAGCAGAACTTCAGGGCCCCTCTCCTACGAGCAGTACTTC. The chain has TRBV6-5 and TRBJ2-7, with D tentatively TRBD1 (5 bases). The CDR3 sequence is 15 residues long. V dropped 6 bases and J dropped 0 bases, with 15 bases sitting between them. Germline values: CDR1 MNHEY, CDR2 SVGAGI.

The chain uses TRBV11-1 and TRBJ1-1, with 11 bases lining up with TRBD1. CDR1 SGHAT and CDR2 FQDESV come from the germline V gene (reference sequence). This CDR3 has 16 amino acids. Germline trimming cut 5 bases from V and 5 bases from J; bases unmatched to any gene: 10. The CDR3 bases are TGTGCCAGCAGCCCCCGGACAGGGGGCCGGTGGACTGAAGCTTTCTTT. Residues: CASSPRTGGRWTEAFF. The entire variable domain, with the rest obtained from reference TRBV11-1 and TRBJ1-1, is as follows: EAEVAQSPRYKITEKSQAVAFWCDPISGHATLYWYRQILGQGPELLVQFQDESVVDDSQLPKDRFSAERLKGVDSTLKIQPAELGDSAMYLCASSPRTGGRWTEAFFGQGTRLTVV.

This sequence joins TRBV14 and TRBJ2-5; 10 nucleotides match TRBD1. Germline V gives CDR1 SGHDN, CDR2 FVKESK. V was clipped by 2 bases and J by 5 bases; unmatched bases: 8. This CDR3 contains 16 residues. The CDR3, as DNA: TGTGCCAGCAGCCAACTGGGACAGGGGAGGAAGGAGACCCAGTACTTC. It yields the protein CASSQLGQGRKETQYF.

This rearrangement joins TRBV21-1 to TRBJ2-7; the table's D call TRBD1 went unverified against the DNA. TRBV21-1 is shown as a pseudogene. This CDR3 has 13 residues. The CDR3 loop is CASSKGQSHEQYF. CDR3 DNA sequence: TGTGCCAGCAGCAAAGGACAGTCCCACGAGCAGTACTTC.

The chain uses TRBV6-2 or TRBV6-3 and TRBJ1-1; D gene unclear. The CDR3 runs to 11 residues. The germline gives CDR1 MNHEY, CDR2 SVGEGT. Trimming left V 2 bases short and J 5 bases short, with 3 bases between. CDR3 in amino acids: CASSYVTEAFF. In DNA form, the CDR3 reads TGTGCCAGCAGTTACGTGACTGAAGCTTTCTTT.

The chain uses TRBV6-5 and TRBJ1-1; D is unclear. This CDR3 spans 13 amino acids. V shed 6 bases and J shed 5 bases, with 13 bases lying between them. From germline, CDR1 is MNHEY and CDR2 SVGAGI. This CDR3 reads CASRDPPGTEAFF. In nucleotides, the CDR3 is TGTGCCAGCAGGGACCCACCGGGAACTGAAGCTTTCTTT.

The DNA of the CDR3 is TGCGCCAGCACGGAGACAGGGACAGGGATAAATTCACCCCTCCACTTT. This sequence encodes CASTETGTGINSPLHF. The chain recombines TRBV5-1 with TRBJ1-6, with 9 bases matching TRBD1. The CDR3 contains 16 residues. J gave up 7 bases and V 6 bases, and 11 bases lay outside the gene matches. The germline gives CDR1 SGHRS, CDR2 YFSETQ.

The V gene is TRBV30, the J gene TRBJ1-5; tentative D call: TRBD1 (6 bases). Trimming removed 2 bases from V and 5 bases from J, with 10 bases in between. CDR1 is GTSNPN, CDR2 SVGIG, per germline (reference sequence). This CDR3 is built from 13 residues. In DNA form, the CDR3 reads TGTGCCTGGAGTATCAGGGGAGATCAGCCCCAGCATTTT. The encoded protein is CAWSIRGDQPQHF.

The chain carries TRBV6-2 or TRBV6-3 and TRBJ1-1, with a weak D call TRBD1 (5 bases). The V gene lost 0 bases and the J gene lost 6 bases, with 14 bases spanning the gap. Germline V gives CDR1 MNHEY, CDR2 SVGEGT. CDR3 length: 15 amino acids. The CDR3 bases are TGTGCCAGCAGTTACTCGTGGAGGGGTGGGGCTGAAGCTTTCTTT. Its translation: CASSYSWRGGAEAFF.

J is TRBJ2-7 and V is TRBV5-1; D is possibly TRBD2 (5 bases). Trimming took 4 bases from V and 4 from J, leaving 21 bases between them. Germline CDR1 reads SGHRS; CDR2 reads YFSETQ. This CDR3 region has 16 residues. The CDR3: CASSPGLRALKYEQYF. CDR3 DNA sequence: TGCGCCAGCAGCCCCGGGCTGCGGGCCCTTAAATACGAGCAGTACTTC. Full variable domain (outside the CDR3, taken from reference TRBV5-1 and TRBJ2-7): KAGVTQTPRYLIKTRGQQVTLSCSPISGHRSVSWYQQTPGQGLQFLFEYFSETQRNKGNFPGRFSGRQFSNSRSEMNVSTLELGDSALYLCASSPGLRALKYEQYFGPGTRLTVT.

This clone has just one count. This rearrangement joins TRBV5-1 to TRBJ2-1, with D unresolved. Per germline, CDR1 SGHRS and CDR2 YFSETQ. This CDR3 has 13 amino acids. V dropped 4 bases and J dropped 13 bases, with 18 bases sitting between them. CDR3 nucleotide sequence: TGCGCCAGCAGCAAACAGACCACGGAACATCAGTTCTTC. Encoded protein: CASSKQTTEHQFF.